This is a list of T cell receptor beta chains from one sample in a study of T cell responses to AZD1222 COVID-19 vaccine. The protocol was immunoSEQ multiplex PCR, while the TCRdb copy is restricted to in-frame clones and leaves out a portion. Of around 160,000 clones listed, around 93% are singletons. The input for sequencing was peripheral blood, taken 28 days after the second AZD1222 dose. Receptor source: an adult who received the AZD1222 COVID-19 vaccine. Both conserved end residues are trimmed from each CDR3.

V gene: TRBV6-5
CDR3 protein: ASSYSSGANSPLH

V gene: TRBV14
CDR3 protein: ASSQGGQGSPLH

V gene: TRBV29-1
CDR3 protein: SGANNGQF

V gene: TRBV5-1
CDR3 protein: ASSLDPGTRVNNEQF

V gene: TRBV27
CDR3 protein: ASSFGGTGTETQY

V gene: TRBV25-1
CDR3 protein: ASSEGAGTNYGYT

V gene: TRBV5-1
CDR3 protein: ASSMTLAGGRGEQF

V gene: TRBV6-1
CDR3 protein: ASSGLPGQGSYGYT

V gene: TRBV19
CDR3 protein: ASKFGNQPQH

V gene: TRBV3-1/TRBV3-2
CDR3 protein: ASSPGHQETQY

V gene: TRBV12-3/TRBV12-4
CDR3 protein: ASSFVNTEAF